This is a list of T cell receptor beta chains from one sample in a study of blood T cell repertoires in COVID-19. Libraries were prepared by immunoSEQ multiplex PCR; TCRdb keeps only in-frame clonotypes and omits some of them. This table has approximately 380,000 clones, about nine tenths appearing once. The sample taken for sequencing was PBMCs or T cells enriched from blood (not recorded which). The receptors derive from a woman between 40 and 50 years old who had been exposed to COVID-19. Both conserved end residues are part of each CDR3. Fields, in order: D gene, J gene, clone size, CDR3 length, V gene, CDR3 protein, CDR3 DNA. A D gene is named only where the DNA matches it firmly. Rows give clone size only sometimes, using once, few, many, or a class for an expanded clone.

TRBD1	TRBJ1-4	.	13	TRBV29-1	CSVRQGAGEKLFF	TGCAGCGTTCGACAGGGGGCAGGGGAAAAACTGTTTTTT
TRBD2	TRBJ2-7	few	12	TRBV30	CARTSGNYEQYF	TGTGCAAGGACTAGCGGAAACTACGAGCAGTACTTC
.	TRBJ1-2	.	15	TRBV6-6	CASTNSGWGSNGYTF	TGTGCCAGCACCAATTCGGGGTGGGGTTCGAATGGCTACACCTTC
.	TRBJ1-2	once	17	TRBV3-1/TRBV3-2	CASSQVGGANTNYGYTF	TGTGCCAGCAGCCAAGTCGGAGGGGCGAACACTAACTATGGCTACACCTTC
TRBD2	TRBJ2-1	.	16	TRBV3-1/TRBV3-2	CASSQTSGGADNEQFF	TGTGCCAGCAGCCAGACTAGCGGGGGGGCGGATAATGAGCAGTTCTTC
TRBD1	TRBJ1-2	once	13	TRBV12-3/TRBV12-4	CASSVRGTHGYTF	TGTGCCAGCAGTGTCAGGGGGACCCATGGCTACACCTTC
TRBD2	TRBJ2-3	.	16	TRBV5-1	CASARGAGGRAYTQYF	TGCGCCAGCGCCCGGGGGGCGGGAGGCCGAGCTTATACGCAGTATTTT
.	TRBJ1-5	.	12	TRBV2	CASRQGGQPQHF	TGTGCCAGCAGACAGGGCGGTCAGCCCCAGCATTTT
TRBD1	TRBJ1-2	.	12	TRBV6-5	CASADRGHGYTF	TGTGCCAGCGCCGACAGGGGCCATGGCTACACCTTC
TRBD1	TRBJ2-5	.	13	TRBV24-1	CATSVTGGETQYF	TGTGCCACCAGTGTTACAGGGGGAGAGACCCAGTACTTC
TRBD2	TRBJ2-3	.	15	TRBV11-2	CASTSSGGAIDTQYF	TGTGCCAGCACCTCTAGCGGGGGGGCAATAGATACGCAGTATTTT
TRBD1	TRBJ1-2	.	12	TRBV29-1	CSVDRGPGGYTF	TGCAGCGTTGATAGGGGGCCCGGCGGCTACACCTTC
TRBD1	TRBJ1-2	.	15	TRBV3-1/TRBV3-2	CASSPAGGSNYGYTF	TGTGCCAGCAGCCCAGCAGGGGGGAGTAACTATGGCTACACCTTC
TRBD1	TRBJ1-1	.	14	TRBV5-1	CASSRQGGDTEAFF	TGCGCCAGCAGTCGGCAGGGGGGCGACACTGAAGCTTTCTTT
.	TRBJ1-2	.	14	TRBV5-8	CASRVSRLGVGYTF	TGTGCCAGCCGTGTGTCCCGACTAGGTGTTGGCTACACCTTC
TRBD1	TRBJ1-3	.	15	TRBV6-5	CASSLQGAYGNTIYF	TGTGCCAGCAGCTTACAGGGGGCTTATGGAAACACCATATATTTT
.	TRBJ2-7	once	13	TRBV14	CASNRVPMDEQYF	TGTGCCAGCAACCGGGTCCCAATGGACGAGCAGTACTTC
.	TRBJ1-2	.	15	TRBV5-6	CASSLAGVANYGYTF	TGTGCCAGCAGCTTGGCAGGTGTTGCTAACTATGGCTACACCTTC
.	TRBJ1-1	.	13	TRBV18	CASSQGKGTEAFF	TGTGCCAGCTCACAGGGGAAGGGTACTGAAGCTTTCTTT
TRBD2	TRBJ2-3	.	14	TRBV30	CAWRTSGSTDTQYF	TGTGCCTGGAGGACTAGCGGGAGTACAGATACGCAGTATTTT
.	TRBJ2-2	once	14	TRBV28	CASSLRWTTGELFF	TGTGCCAGCAGTTTAAGGTGGACAACCGGGGAGCTGTTTTTT
.	TRBJ1-4	.	13	TRBV20-1	CSASARGEEKLFF	TGCAGTGCTAGTGCCCGTGGGGAGGAAAAACTGTTTTTT
.	TRBJ2-2	.	15	TRBV30	CAWRVGSGGTGELFF	TGTGCCTGGAGGGTAGGTAGCGGAGGCACCGGGGAGCTGTTTTTT
.	TRBJ2-1	.	14	TRBV7-9	CASSLAGTHNEQFF	TGTGCCAGCAGCCTCGCAGGTACCCACAATGAGCAGTTCTTC
.	TRBJ2-2	.	14	TRBV2	CAIRGRLRAGELFF	TGTGCAATTCGGGGGAGGCTACGAGCCGGGGAGCTGTTTTTT
.	TRBJ2-3	once	14	TRBV9	CASSVDGGTDTQYF	TGTGCCAGCAGCGTTGATGGAGGCACAGATACGCAGTATTTT
TRBD1	TRBJ2-5	.	14	TRBV18	CASSPPQGAASQYF	TGTGCCAGCTCACCACCGCAGGGGGCGGCCTCCCAGTACTTC
.	TRBJ1-1	.	15	TRBV6-1	CASSEYQGGDTEAFF	TGTGCCAGCAGTGAATATCAAGGGGGGGACACTGAAGCTTTCTTT
TRBD2	TRBJ2-2	.	16	TRBV19	CASSTRGVPNTGELFF	TGTGCCAGTAGTACCCGGGGGGTACCGAACACCGGGGAGCTGTTTTTT
.	TRBJ1-1	.	13	TRBV5-1	CASSQDRLTEAFF	TGCGCCAGCAGCCAAGACAGACTGACTGAAGCTTTCTTT
TRBD1	TRBJ1-3	.	16	TRBV14	CASSQDGTGKRNTIYF	TGTGCCAGCAGCCAAGATGGGACAGGGAAGAGAAACACCATATATTTT
TRBD1	TRBJ2-5	.	14	TRBV5-1	CASSPKTGEETQYF	TGCGCCAGCAGCCCTAAGACAGGGGAAGAGACCCAGTACTTC
.	TRBJ2-2	.	15	TRBV13	CATSTHRENTGELFF	TGTGCCACCTCCACCCACAGAGAAAACACCGGGGAGCTGTTTTTT
.	TRBJ1-4	.	15	TRBV15	CATSGGTGYNEKLFF	TGTGCCACCAGCGGGGGGACCGGCTATAATGAAAAACTGTTTTTT
.	TRBJ1-1	.	12	TRBV19	CASRTGNTEAFF	TGTGCCAGTAGGACAGGGAACACTGAAGCTTTCTTT
.	TRBJ1-5	once	14	TRBV12-5	CASGSLIPDQPQHF	TGTGCTAGTGGCTCTCTTATTCCGGATCAGCCCCAGCATTTT
TRBD1	TRBJ2-7	.	14	TRBV19	CASSRTGPSYEQYF	TGTGCCAGTAGTAGGACAGGGCCCTCCTACGAGCAGTACTTC
TRBD1	TRBJ1-4	.	17	TRBV7-9	CASSLGQGIATNEKLFF	TGTGCCAGCAGCTTAGGACAGGGAATTGCAACTAATGAAAAACTGTTTTTT
TRBD1	TRBJ1-2	.	17	TRBV11-2	CASSSYRGKRGRYGYTF	TGTGCCAGCAGCTCTTACAGGGGTAAAAGAGGTCGGTATGGCTACACCTTC
TRBD1	TRBJ2-2	.	15	TRBV15	CATSNGQGNTGELFF	TGTGCCACCAGCAACGGACAGGGCAACACCGGGGAGCTGTTTTTT
TRBD1	TRBJ1-2	.	13	TRBV2	CASSEGGQDGYTF	TGTGCCAGCAGTGAAGGGGGACAGGATGGCTACACCTTC
.	TRBJ2-7	few	12	TRBV7-9	CASSRNRDEQYF	TGTGCCAGCAGCCGGAACAGGGACGAGCAGTACTTC
TRBD2	TRBJ2-1	.	18	TRBV19	CASSPRGLAPIWDNEQFF	TGTGCCAGTAGCCCCCGGGGACTAGCGCCAATATGGGACAATGAGCAGTTCTTC
.	TRBJ2-1	.	19	TRBV5-1	CASSLLGGRGGHAYNEQFF	TGCGCCAGCAGCTTGTTAGGTGGCAGGGGCGGCCACGCCTACAATGAGCAGTTCTTC
.	TRBJ2-7	.	13	TRBV10-3	CAISEGPIYEQYF	TGTGCCATCAGTGAGGGGCCTATCTACGAGCAGTACTTC